This T cell receptor (beta chain) was documented in a study of cytomegalovirus exposure and HLA in healthy donors. Points from the study as a whole: Most TCR sequences were uncommon, yet certain public TCRs appeared in many donors.

The CDR3 is 12 residues long. Germline V lookup: CDR1 SGHVS, CDR2 FNYEAQ. Germline trimming cut 5 bases from V and 17 bases from J; bases unmatched to any gene: 11. Note on this clone: The antigen is undetermined.

Method: immunoSEQ multiplex PCR; TCRdb's copy keeps in-frame clones and lacks some. The sample shows 200,000 to 250,000 clones, around 87% of them seen only once. These donors were members of the roughly 120-subject validation cohort, a group separate from the approximately 670-subject first cohort. The rearrangement uses TRBV7-6 and TRBJ1-4, with 7 bases that match TRBD1. Material for sequencing was PBMCs. The TCR sequence derives from a woman younger than 35 in good health and CMV-seropositive. CDR3 residues: CASSPALGTAFF. CDR3 DNA: TGTGCCAGCAGCCCCGCCCTCGGGACAGCTTTTTTT.